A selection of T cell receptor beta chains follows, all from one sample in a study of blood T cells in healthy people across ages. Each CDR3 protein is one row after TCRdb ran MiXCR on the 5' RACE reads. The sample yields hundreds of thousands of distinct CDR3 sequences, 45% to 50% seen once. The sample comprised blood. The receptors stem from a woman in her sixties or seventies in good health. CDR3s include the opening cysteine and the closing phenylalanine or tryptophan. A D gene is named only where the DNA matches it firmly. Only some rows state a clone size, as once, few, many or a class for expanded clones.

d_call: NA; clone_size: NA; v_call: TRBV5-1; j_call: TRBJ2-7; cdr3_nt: TGCGCCAGCAGCGGAGGCGGCGGGGTTCAGAGCTCCTACGAGCAGTACTTC; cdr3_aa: CASSGGGGVQSSYEQYF
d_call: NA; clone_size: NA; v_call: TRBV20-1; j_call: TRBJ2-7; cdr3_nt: TGCAGTGCTAGTTCAGGAACTATCTCCTACGAGCAGTACTTC; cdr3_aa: CSASSGTISYEQYF
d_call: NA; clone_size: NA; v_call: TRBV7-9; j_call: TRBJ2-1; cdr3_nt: TGTGCCAGCAGCCTACCGGGGCACTTGAATGAGCAGTTCTTC; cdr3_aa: CASSLPGHLNEQFF
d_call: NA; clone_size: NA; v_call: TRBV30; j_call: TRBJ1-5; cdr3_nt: TGTGCCTGGAGTGGGGGGGGCAATCAGCCCCAGCATTTT; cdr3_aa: CAWSGGGNQPQHF
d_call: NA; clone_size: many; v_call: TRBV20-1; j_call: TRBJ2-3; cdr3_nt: TGCAGTGCTCCCCGGCGGAGCTCCACAGATACGCAGTATTTT; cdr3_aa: CSAPRRSSTDTQYF
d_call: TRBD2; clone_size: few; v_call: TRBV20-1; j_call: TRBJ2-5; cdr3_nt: TGCAGTGCTAGTAGCGGGGCAGGGCAACAAGAGACCCAGTACTTC; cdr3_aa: CSASSGAGQQETQYF
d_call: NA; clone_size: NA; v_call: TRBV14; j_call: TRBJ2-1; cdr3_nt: TGTGCCAGCAGCCAGACCGGGGGCTTCACCTACAATGAGCAGTTCTTC; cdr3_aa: CASSQTGGFTYNEQFF
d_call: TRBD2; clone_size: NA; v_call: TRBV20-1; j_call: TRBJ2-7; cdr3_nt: TGCAGTGCTAGAGTTGGTAGCGGGAGGTACGAGCAGTACTTC; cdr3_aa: CSARVGSGRYEQYF
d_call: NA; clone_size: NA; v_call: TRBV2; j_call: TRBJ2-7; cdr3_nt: TGTGCCACCACGACGGGACGGCGGAGGTACGAGCAGTACTTC; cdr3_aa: CATTTGRRRYEQYF
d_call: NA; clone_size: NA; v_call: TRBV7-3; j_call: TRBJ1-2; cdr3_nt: TGTGCCAGCAGCTTAAGGGCAGGGGATAGCCATGGCTACACCTTC; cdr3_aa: CASSLRAGDSHGYTF
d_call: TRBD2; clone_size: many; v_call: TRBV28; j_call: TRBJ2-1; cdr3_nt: TGTGCCAGCAGTTCCCTTTTCCGGGAGGGCCGCAATGAGCAGTTCTTC; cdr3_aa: CASSSLFREGRNEQFF
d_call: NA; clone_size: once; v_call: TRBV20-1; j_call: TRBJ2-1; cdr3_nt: TGCAGTGCTCCAGCCCGAAGCTCCTACGATGAGCAGTTCTTC; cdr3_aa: CSAPARSSYDEQFF
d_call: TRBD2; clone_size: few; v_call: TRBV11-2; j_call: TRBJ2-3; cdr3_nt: TGTGCCAGCAGCTCACCTAGCGGACCTACAGATACGCAGTATTTT; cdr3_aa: CASSSPSGPTDTQYF
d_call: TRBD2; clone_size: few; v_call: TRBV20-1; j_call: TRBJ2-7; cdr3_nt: TGCAGTGCTATCACTAGCGGGAGGGCCTACGAGCAGTACTTC; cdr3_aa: CSAITSGRAYEQYF
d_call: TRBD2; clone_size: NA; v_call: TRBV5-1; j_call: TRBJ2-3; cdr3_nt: TGCGCCAGCACGGGACGAGCGGGAGGAGATACGCAGTATTTT; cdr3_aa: CASTGRAGGDTQYF
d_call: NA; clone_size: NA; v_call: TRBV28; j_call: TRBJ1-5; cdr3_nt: TGTGCCAGCAGGCGTTTGGGGAATCAGCCCCAGCATTTT; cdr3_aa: CASRRLGNQPQHF
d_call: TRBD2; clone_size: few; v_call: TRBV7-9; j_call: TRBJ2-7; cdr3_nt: TGTGCCAGCAGGACTAGCGGGGGAACCTACGAGCAGTACTTC; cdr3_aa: CASRTSGGTYEQYF
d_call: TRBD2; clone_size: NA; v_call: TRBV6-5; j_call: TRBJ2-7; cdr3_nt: TGTGCCAGCAGGGTAGCGGGAGAGTCCTACGAGCAGTACTTC; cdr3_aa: CASRVAGESYEQYF
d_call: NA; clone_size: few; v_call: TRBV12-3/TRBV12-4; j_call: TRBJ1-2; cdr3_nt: TGTGCCAGCAGTTACGGCGATGGCTACACCTTC; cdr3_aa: CASSYGDGYTF
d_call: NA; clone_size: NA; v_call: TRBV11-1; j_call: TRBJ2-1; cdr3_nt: TGTGCCAGCAGCTTAGTAAATCAGGGGGGCCGGTGGAGGAATGAGCAGTTCTTC; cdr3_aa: CASSLVNQGGRWRNEQFF
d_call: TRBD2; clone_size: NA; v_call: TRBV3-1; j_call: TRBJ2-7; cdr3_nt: TGTGCCAGCAGCCATCCGGCGGGAGACGAGCAGTACTTC; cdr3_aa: CASSHPAGDEQYF
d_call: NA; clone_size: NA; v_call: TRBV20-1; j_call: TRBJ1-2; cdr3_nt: TGCAGTGCTCCTGGTCCCCCTGTAAATGGCTACACCTTC; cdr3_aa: CSAPGPPVNGYTF
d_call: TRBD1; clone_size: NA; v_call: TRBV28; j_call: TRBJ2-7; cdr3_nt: TGTGCCAGCAGGATCGGGACAGCTTCCTACGAGCAGTACTTC; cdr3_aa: CASRIGTASYEQYF
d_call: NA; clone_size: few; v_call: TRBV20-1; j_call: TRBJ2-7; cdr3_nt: TGCAGTGCTAGGCAGGGTTTGAGGGAGCAGTACTTC; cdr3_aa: CSARQGLREQYF
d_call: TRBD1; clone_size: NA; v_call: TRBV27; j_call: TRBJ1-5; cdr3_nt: TGTGCCAGCAGTTTAAAGGGACAGGGTCACAGCAATCAGCCCCAGCATTTT; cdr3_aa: CASSLKGQGHSNQPQHF
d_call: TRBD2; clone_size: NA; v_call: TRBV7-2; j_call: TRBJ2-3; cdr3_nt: TGTGCCAGCAGCTTACTCCCGACTAGCGGGAGTGGGGGGACAGATACGCAGTATTTT; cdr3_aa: CASSLLPTSGSGGTDTQYF
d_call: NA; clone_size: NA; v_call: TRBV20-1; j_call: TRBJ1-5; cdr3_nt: TGCAGTGCTAGTGACGGCCTGAATCAGCCCCAGCATTTT; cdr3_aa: CSASDGLNQPQHF
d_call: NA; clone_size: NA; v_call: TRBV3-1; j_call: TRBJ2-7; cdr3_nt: TGTGCCAGCAGCCAAGCTAGGGGGGAGCGGTACTTC; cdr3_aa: CASSQARGERYF
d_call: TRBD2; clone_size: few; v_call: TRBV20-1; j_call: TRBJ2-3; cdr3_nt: TGCAGTGCACCCGACCGGACTAGCGGGAGGGCAGATACGCAGTATTTT; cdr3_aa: CSAPDRTSGRADTQYF
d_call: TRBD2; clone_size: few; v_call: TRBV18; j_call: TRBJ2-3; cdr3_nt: TGTGCCAGCTCACCTACGGCTAGCGGAGGCACAGATACGCAGTATTTT; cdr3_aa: CASSPTASGGTDTQYF
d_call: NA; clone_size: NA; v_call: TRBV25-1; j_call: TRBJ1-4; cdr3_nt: TGTGCCAGCAGTGCCTCTGGCGGCCGTAATGAAAAACTGTTTTTT; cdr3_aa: CASSASGGRNEKLFF
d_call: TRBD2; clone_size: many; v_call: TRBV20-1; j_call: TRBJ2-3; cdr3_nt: TGCAGTGCCCACGGGACTAGCGGGAGTACAGATACGCAGTATTTT; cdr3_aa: CSAHGTSGSTDTQYF
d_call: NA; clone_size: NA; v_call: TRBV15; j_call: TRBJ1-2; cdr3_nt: TGTGCCACCAGCAGCCCCCTTAGGCCCTATGGCTACACCTTC; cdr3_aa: CATSSPLRPYGYTF
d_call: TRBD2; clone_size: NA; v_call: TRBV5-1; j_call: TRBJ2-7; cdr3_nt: TGCGCCAGCAGCTTGCGTACTAGCGGGAGGGCCGGGGATGTCTACGAGCAGTACTTC; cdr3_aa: CASSLRTSGRAGDVYEQYF
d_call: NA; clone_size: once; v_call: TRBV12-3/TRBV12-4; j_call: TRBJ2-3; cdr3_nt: TGTGCCAGCAGACTAGCCGGAAACACAGATACGCAGTATTTT; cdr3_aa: CASRLAGNTDTQYF
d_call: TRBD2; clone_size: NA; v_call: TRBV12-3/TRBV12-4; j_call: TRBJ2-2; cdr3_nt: TGTGCCAGCAGTTCCGGACTAGCGGGAGTCTTCGGGGAGCTGTTTTTT; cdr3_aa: CASSSGLAGVFGELFF
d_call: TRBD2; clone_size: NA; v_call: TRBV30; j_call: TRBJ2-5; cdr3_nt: TGTGCCTGGAAGGTAGCGGGAGAGAAAGAGACCCAGTACTTC; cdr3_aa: CAWKVAGEKETQYF
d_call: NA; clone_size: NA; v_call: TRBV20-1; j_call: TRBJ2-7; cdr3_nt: TGCAGTGCTTCCCGTCGTGGGGGGGCGGACGAGCAGTACTTC; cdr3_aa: CSASRRGGADEQYF
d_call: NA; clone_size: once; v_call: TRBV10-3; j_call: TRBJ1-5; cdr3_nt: TGTGCCATCAGTGAAGAGGGTAGGGGCAATCAGCCCCAGCATTTT; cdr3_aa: CAISEEGRGNQPQHF
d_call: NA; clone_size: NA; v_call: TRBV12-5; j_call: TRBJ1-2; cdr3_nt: TGTGCTAGTGGTTCCAGCGCGGGCAAATCTGCTAACTATGGCTACACCTTC; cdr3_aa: CASGSSAGKSANYGYTF
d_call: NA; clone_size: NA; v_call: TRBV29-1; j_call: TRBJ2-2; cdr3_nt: TGCAGCGTTATACAGGGCGGAACCGGGGAGCTGTTTTTT; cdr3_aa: CSVIQGGTGELFF
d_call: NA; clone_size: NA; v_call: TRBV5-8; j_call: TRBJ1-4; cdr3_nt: TGTGCCAGCAGCGTGAAGGATACGAGAAAACTGTTTTTT; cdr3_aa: CASSVKDTRKLFF
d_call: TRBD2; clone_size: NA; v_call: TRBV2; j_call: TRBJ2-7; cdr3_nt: TGTGCCAGCAGTGGCGGGAGGGCCTTCTACGAGCAGTACTTC; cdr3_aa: CASSGGRAFYEQYF
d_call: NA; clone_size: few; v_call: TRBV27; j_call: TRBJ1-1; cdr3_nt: TGTGCCAGCAGTCGCTTGATCAACACTGAAGCTTTCTTT; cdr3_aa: CASSRLINTEAFF
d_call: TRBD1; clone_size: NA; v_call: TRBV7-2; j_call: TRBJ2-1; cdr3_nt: TGTGCCAGCACCGCGGACAGGGGGGCCTACAATGAGCAGTTCTTC; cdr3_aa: CASTADRGAYNEQFF
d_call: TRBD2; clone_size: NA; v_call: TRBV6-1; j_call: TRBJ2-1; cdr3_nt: TGTGCCAGCAATAGATATATTAGCGGGCACTCCTACAATGAGCAGTTCTTC; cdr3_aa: CASNRYISGHSYNEQFF
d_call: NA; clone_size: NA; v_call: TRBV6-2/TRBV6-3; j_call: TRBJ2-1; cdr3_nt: TGTGCCAGCAGTTACTCGAACAATGAGCAGTTCTTC; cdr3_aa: CASSYSNNEQFF
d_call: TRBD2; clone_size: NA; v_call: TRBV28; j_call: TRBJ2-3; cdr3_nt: TGTGCCAACGGACTAGCGGGAGCAGATACGCAGTATTTT; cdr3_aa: CANGLAGADTQYF
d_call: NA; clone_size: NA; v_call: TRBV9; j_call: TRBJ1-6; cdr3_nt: TGTGCCAGCAGCAACAAAGAATCCGGGGCCTCACCCCCCCACTTT; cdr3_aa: CASSNKESGASPPHF